The 31 T cell receptor beta chains listed next were all sequenced from one sample in a study of beta chain features in type 1 diabetes. Of the isolated RNA, all was reverse transcribed, and so the sequenced material was expressed TCRB transcripts. Data came from immunoSEQ multiplex PCR; TCRdb stores just in-frame clones and leaves some out. The sample lists fewer than 25,000 clones, 60% to 75% occurring once. Source material: Tregs from blood. These receptors all stem from a woman in her thirties or forties in good health.

The CDR3 reads CSVGQDGYTF. The CDR3 bases are TGCAGCGTTGGACAGGATGGCTACACCTTC. The chain uses TRBV29-1 and TRBJ1-2; a weak D match, TRBD1 (6 bases). The germline V gene has CDR1 SQVTM and CDR2 ANQGSEA. Trimming left V 4 bases short and J 6 bases short, with 6 bases between. The CDR3 contains 10 residues.

The chain combines TRBV13 with TRBJ2-7; 11 bases match TRBD2. This CDR3 is 17 amino acids long. Unmatched junction bases numbered 8, after V lost 2 bases and J lost 2 bases. Germline lookup yields CDR1 PRHDT and CDR2 FYEKMQ (reference sequence). The CDR3 protein is CASSLNPRLAGPYEQYF. CDR3 in DNA: TGTGCCAGCAGCTTAAACCCTCGACTAGCGGGGCCCTACGAGCAGTACTTC.

The table lists this clone with a few counts. V and J are TRBV27 and TRBJ2-1; tentative D call: TRBD2 (7 bases). The CDR3 has 16 amino acids. Trimming pared 6 bases from V and 2 bases from J, leaving 17 bases between. CDR1 MNHEY and CDR2 SMNVEV come from the germline V gene (reference sequence). The CDR3: CASRRGGGWAYNEQFF. CDR3 nucleotides: TGTGCCAGCAGAAGGGGCGGGGGCTGGGCCTACAATGAGCAGTTCTTC.

V usage is TRBV10-3 and J usage is TRBJ1-2; the D gene is possibly TRBD1 (6 bases). CDR3 length: 14 residues. V lost 10 bases and J lost 5, with 20 bases in between. Germline CDR1 ENHRY, CDR2 SYGVKD. In nucleotides, the CDR3 is TGTGCCACTCAACAGGGTTCTGGCTTTTATGGCTACACCTTC. This encodes CATQQGSGFYGYTF.

The rearrangement uses TRBV5-1 and TRBJ1-2, with 8 bases identical to TRBD1. Germline loops: CDR1 SGHRS, CDR2 YFSETQ. J lost 2 bases, V lost 2 bases, and 2 bases had no gene match. This CDR3 comprises 14 residues. Here the CDR3 reads CASSFQGANYGYTF. Here the CDR3 DNA reads TGCGCCAGCAGCTTCCAGGGGGCAAACTATGGCTACACCTTC. The full variable domain, rest sourced from reference TRBV5-1 and TRBJ1-2, is KAGVTQTPRYLIKTRGQQVTLSCSPISGHRSVSWYQQTPGQGLQFLFEYFSETQRNKGNFPGRFSGRQFSNSRSEMNVSTLELGDSALYLCASSFQGANYGYTFGSGTRLTVV.

The chain joins TRBV6-6 to TRBJ2-7, with a possible D match to TRBD1 (6 bases). Trimming shortened V by 2 bases and J by 0 bases, and 8 bases separated the two germline ends. The CDR3 is 14 amino acids. Germline values: CDR1 MNHNY, CDR2 SVGAGI (reference sequence). The CDR3 nucleotides read TGTGCCAGCAGTTACCAGACAGGCTCCTACGAGCAGTACTTC. Its translation: CASSYQTGSYEQYF.

This chain joins TRBV7-9 and TRBJ2-5; TRBD2 matches at 9 bases. Germline V gene sequence: CDR1 SEHNR, CDR2 FQNEAQ (reference sequence). This CDR3 has 15 amino acids. V lost 3 bases and J lost 4; bases outside the gene matches: 6. The CDR3 DNA follows: TGTGCCAGCAGCTTCGTGGCGGGGGGGCGAGAGACCCAGTACTTC. This encodes CASSFVAGGRETQYF.

The chain is built from TRBV10-3 and TRBJ2-3; perhaps TRBD2 as D (7 bases). Germline loops: CDR1 ENHRY, CDR2 SYGVKD. The V end lost 6 bases, the J end lost 5 bases, and 18 bases lay between the germline ends. This CDR3 is built from 15 residues. CDR3 in amino acids: CAISPQAGAGDTQYF. DNA of the CDR3: TGTGCCATCAGCCCCCAGGCGGGGGCGGGAGATACGCAGTATTTT.

Comments on this clone: Its ends do not fully match the called genes, so a read error is possible. The chain couples TRBV5-1 to TRBJ2-3, with 10 bases that match TRBD1. CDR1 and CDR2 from the germline V gene are SGHRS and YFSETQ. The CDR3 loop spans 13 amino acids. CDR3 sequence (DNA): TGCGCCAGCAGCGGCCGAACTCGCGGGACAGGGGTTTTT. This codes for CASSGRTRGTGVF.

V gene TRBV5-1 combines with J gene TRBJ2-7; D possibly corresponds to TRBD2 (5 bases). CDR1 is SGHRS and CDR2 is YFSETQ in the germline V gene. Trimming shortened V by 1 base and J by 0 bases, and 20 bases separated the two germline ends. The CDR3 has 18 residues. DNA for the CDR3: TGCGCCAGCAGCTTGAGCGGTCAGAGGAGCACAAGCTCCTACGAGCAGTACTTC. It specifies CASSLSGQRSTSSYEQYF.

V and J are TRBV4-2 and TRBJ2-1; maybe TRBD1 (5 bases). V dropped 3 bases and J dropped 4 bases, with 13 bases sitting between them. This CDR3 region has 15 residues. From germline, CDR1 is LGHNA and CDR2 YNFKEQ. The CDR3 bases are TGTGCCAGCAGCCACTTACAGACAGAATACAATGAGCAGTTCTTC. This translates into CASSHLQTEYNEQFF.

The chain's CDR3 is CASSLGGTVNTEAFF. CDR3 DNA: TGCGCCAGCAGCTTGGGGGGGACAGTGAACACTGAAGCTTTCTTT. V is TRBV5-1 and J is TRBJ1-1, with TRBD1 matching 7 bases. There are 15 residues in the CDR3. Germline CDR1 and CDR2: SGHRS and YFSETQ. J gave up 0 bases and V 0 bases, and 2 bases lay outside the gene matches.

The rearrangement links TRBV4-2 to TRBJ2-1, with 8 bases lining up with TRBD2. Germline V gives CDR1 LGHNA, CDR2 YNFKEQ. CDR3 length: 17 residues. V lost 1 base, J lost 3 bases, and 8 bases stayed unmatched. DNA for the CDR3: TGTGCCAGCAGCCAAGTTCTAAGCGGGGGAGGCTACAATGAGCAGTTCTTC. Translating it yields CASSQVLSGGGYNEQFF.

This chain connects TRBV7-9 to TRBJ1-2, with a weak D call TRBD1 (5 bases). The CDR3 is 12 residues long. The V end was cut by 5 bases, the J end by 8 bases, with 12 bases between. The germline V gene has CDR1 SEHNR and CDR2 FQNEAQ (reference sequence). CDR3 nucleotide sequence: TGTGCCAGCAGCCAGAGACAGCTGGGCTACACCTTC. It encodes CASSQRQLGYTF.

The chain has TRBV4-1 and TRBJ2-1, with TRBD2 matching 9 bases. The CDR3 consists of 18 residues. Unmatched junction bases numbered 11, after V lost 1 base and J lost 4 bases. The germline V gene encodes CDR1 MGHRA and CDR2 YSYEKL. CDR3 loop: CASSQAGGLAGTYNEQFF. CDR3 bases: TGCGCCAGCAGCCAAGCCGGTGGGCTAGCGGGGACATACAATGAGCAGTTCTTC.

With regard to this clone: One end of the junction is discordant with germline, which a read error may explain. The genes are TRBV11-2 and TRBJ2-1; D perhaps matches TRBD2 (5 bases). Per germline, CDR1 SGHAT and CDR2 FQNNGV. This CDR3 comprises 15 residues. The CDR3: CANSSTRPPNNEQFF. The CDR3 DNA sequence: TGTGCCAACAGCTCAACTAGGCCCCCCAACAATGAGCAGTTCTTC. Together with reference TRBV11-2 and TRBJ2-1, the CDR3 gives the full variable domain: EAGVAQSPRYKIIEKRQSVAFWCNPISGHATLYWYQQILGQGPKLLIQFQNNGVVDDSQLPKDRFSAERLKGVDSTLKIQPAKLEDSAVYLCANSSTRPPNNEQFFGPGTRLTVL.

V is TRBV18 and J is TRBJ2-7, with D possibly matching TRBD1 (5 bases). The V and J ends lost 3 bases and 6 bases respectively, with 15 bases between them. CDR1 is KGHSH and CDR2 is LQKENI in the germline V gene. The CDR3 is 14 amino acids. The CDR3 sequence: CASSPGSRAPEQYF. In DNA form, the CDR3 reads TGTGCCAGCTCACCCGGCTCCAGGGCCCCCGAGCAGTACTTC.

The CDR3 nucleotides are TGTGCCAGCAGTGAACAAGTTTTCGACAGGGCCTACGAGCAGTACTTC. Its translation is CASSEQVFDRAYEQYF. The rearrangement links TRBV6-1 to TRBJ2-7, with TRBD1 identical over 7 bases. Looked up from germline, CDR1 is MNHNS and CDR2 is SASEGT. V was clipped by 2 bases and J by 2 bases; unmatched bases: 9. The CDR3 loop spans 16 amino acids.

V usage is TRBV21-1 and J usage is TRBJ2-7; whether TRBD1, the table's D call, matches the DNA was not checked. TRBV21-1 is annotated as a pseudogene. The CDR3 extends over 14 amino acids. The CDR3 nucleotides are TGTGCCAGCAGCATCAAGGACAGGGAATACGAGCAGTACTTC. Its protein product is CASSIKDREYEQYF.

This clone was observed a handful of times. The CDR3 coding sequence is TGCAGCGTTAAAGTTCCTTCCTACGAGCAGTACTTC. Its protein is CSVKVPSYEQYF. The chain employs TRBV29-1 and TRBJ2-7; D unresolved. CDR3 length: 12 amino acids. Germline V gene sequence: CDR1 SQVTM, CDR2 ANQGSEA. V lost 5 bases to trimming and J lost 1 base, with 9 bases between them.

This chain uses TRBV19 with TRBJ2-5; maybe TRBD2 (5 bases). The CDR3 covers 15 residues. Trimming cost V 3 bases and J 1 base, with 12 bases left between them. In germline, CDR1 is LNHDA, CDR2 SQIVND (reference sequence). The CDR3 bases are TGTGCCAGTAGTATCTCCGGTGGAGGCCAAGAGACCCAGTACTTC. This encodes CASSISGGGQETQYF.

The rearrangement links TRBV6-5 to TRBJ1-6; 9 bases map to TRBD1. The junction had 5 bases not matched to a gene; V was cut back by 6 bases and J by 5 bases. Germline V gives CDR1 MNHEY, CDR2 SVGAGI. The CDR3 has 15 residues. The DNA for the CDR3 is TGTGCCAGCAGCCACGGGGACAGGGATAATTCACCCCTCCACTTT. Its translation is CASSHGDRDNSPLHF.

This chain joins TRBV7-2 and TRBJ2-7; possibly TRBD1 for D (6 bases). CDR1 is SGHTA, CDR2 FQGNSA, per germline. The CDR3 runs 16 residues. The ends were cut back, 5 bases at V and 6 bases at J, with 23 bases in the middle. CDR3 in DNA: TGTGCCAGCAGCGCCCGACAGGCCCCCCCAATCTTCGAGCAGTACTTC. Translated, it gives CASSARQAPPIFEQYF.

This clone occurred once. This CDR3 is CASSIGFGGGGTDTQYF. As DNA, the CDR3 is TGTGCCAGTAGTATCGGATTTGGCGGGGGGGGCACAGATACGCAGTATTTT. V is TRBV19 and J is TRBJ2-3, with TRBD2 matching 9 bases. Germline V lookup: CDR1 LNHDA, CDR2 SQIVND (reference sequence). V shed 3 bases and J 1 base; nucleotides not matched to a gene: 8. This CDR3 contains 17 residues.

This sequence joins TRBV5-1 and TRBJ1-6; the D is unclear. Trimming shortened V by 4 bases and J by 5 bases, and 13 bases separated the two germline ends. The germline V gene encodes CDR1 SGHRS and CDR2 YFSETQ. This CDR3 has 15 residues. For the CDR3, the DNA is TGCGCCAGCAGCCAAGACACCCTTCATAATTCACCCCTCCACTTT. It specifies CASSQDTLHNSPLHF.

The chain couples TRBV2 to TRBJ2-5; 10 nucleotides line up with TRBD2. V was pared by 4 bases and J by 5 bases, with 10 bases of the junction left unmatched. Looked up from germline, CDR1 is SNHLY and CDR2 is FYNNEI. The CDR3 has 16 residues. The CDR3 DNA reads TGTGCCAGCAGTGTCGTACTAGCGGGGAGACGGGAGACCCAGTACTTC. Translated: CASSVVLAGRRETQYF.

The CDR3 nucleotides are TGTGCCAGCTCACCATCCAGGGGGAAAGAGACCCAGTACTTC. Translation gives CASSPSRGKETQYF. The chain has TRBV18 and TRBJ2-5; 7 positions agree with TRBD1. From germline, CDR1 is KGHSH and CDR2 LQKENI. The CDR3 has 14 amino acids. V lost 2 bases, J lost 3 bases, and 3 bases stayed unmatched.

For this clone: Additional DNA sequences in this sample encode the identical CDR3. The J gene is TRBJ1-1, the V gene TRBV6-4; D gene ambiguous. The germline V gene encodes CDR1 MRHNA and CDR2 SNTAGT. The CDR3 loop spans 13 amino acids. The V and J ends lost 5 bases and 1 base respectively, with 8 bases between them. Here the CDR3 reads CASSLESNTEAFF. The CDR3 coding sequence is TGTGCCAGCAGTCTGGAGTCGAACACTGAAGCTTTCTTT.

This clone appeared a few times. Relative to the germline gene, one junction end is altered; a read error may explain this. The V and J genes are TRBV7-7 and TRBJ2-5; the match to TRBD1 covers 8 bases. From germline, CDR1 is SSHAT and CDR2 FNYEAQ (reference sequence). This CDR3 region has 13 residues. The CDR3 is CASSLGQGETQYF. The CDR3 DNA is TGTGCTAGCAGCTTAGGACAGGGAGAGACCCAGTACTTC.

The table lists this clone with a few counts. The chain is built from TRBV6-1 and TRBJ2-2; TRBD1 is a possible D gene (6 bases). Between the trimmed V and J ends, which lost 11 bases and 9 bases, there was a span of 19 bases. CDR1 and CDR2 from the germline V gene are MNHNS and SASEGT. This CDR3 spans 13 amino acids. The CDR3 nucleotides are TGTGCCGGACGTCCCCCAGGGGAGTGGGAGCTGTTTTTT. The encoded protein is CAGRPPGEWELFF.

This rearrangement joins TRBV7-8 to TRBJ2-1; D gene unclear. This CDR3 spans 14 amino acids. Germline V gene lookup returns CDR1 SGHVS and CDR2 FQNEAQ. Trimming stripped 3 bases from V and 5 bases from J, with 11 bases between. The CDR3 DNA is TGTGCCAGCAGCTTTCGACTGCGAAACAATGAGCAGTTCTTC. As protein: CASSFRLRNNEQFF.